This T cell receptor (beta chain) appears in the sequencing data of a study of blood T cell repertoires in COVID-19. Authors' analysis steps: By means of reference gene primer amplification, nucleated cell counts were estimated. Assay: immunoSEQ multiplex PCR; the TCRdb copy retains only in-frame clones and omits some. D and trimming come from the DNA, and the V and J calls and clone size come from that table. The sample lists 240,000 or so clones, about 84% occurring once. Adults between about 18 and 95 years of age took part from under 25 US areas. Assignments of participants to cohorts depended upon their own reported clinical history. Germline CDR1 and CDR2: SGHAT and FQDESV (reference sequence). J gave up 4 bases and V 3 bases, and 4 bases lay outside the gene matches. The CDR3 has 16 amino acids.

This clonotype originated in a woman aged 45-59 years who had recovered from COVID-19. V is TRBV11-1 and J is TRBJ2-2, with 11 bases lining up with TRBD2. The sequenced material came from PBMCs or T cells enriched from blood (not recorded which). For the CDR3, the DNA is TGTGCCAGCAGCTTCATAGCGGGGGGGCTCACCGGGGAGCTGTTTTTT. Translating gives CASSFIAGGLTGELFF. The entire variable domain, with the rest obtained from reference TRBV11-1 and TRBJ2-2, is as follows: EAEVAQSPRYKITEKSQAVAFWCDPISGHATLYWYRQILGQGPELLVQFQDESVVDDSQLPKDRFSAERLKGVDSTLKIQPAELGDSAMYLCASSFIAGGLTGELFFGEGSRLTVL.